This is a list of T cell receptor beta chains from one sample in a study of T cells in Graves' hyperthyroidism and ophthalmopathy. MiXCR was run by TCRdb on the multiplex PCR reads, yielding one entry per CDR3 protein. The sample has about 640,000 distinct CDR3 sequences, around 21% seen once. Source material: blood. These receptors were collected from a man aged 30 to 45 with Graves' ophthalmopathy. Both conserved end residues are trimmed from each CDR3. A D gene is named only where the DNA matches it firmly.

V gene	D gene	CDR3 protein
TRBV28	TRBD2	ASSLPSGLAGKNEQF
TRBV20-1	TRBD1	SAREGGRYYEQY
TRBV19	-	ASSIGPLGGTEAF
TRBV7-2	-	ASSSAAEHISYEQY
TRBV5-1	-	ASSLESAIRTEAF
TRBV30	-	AWRRQPATNEKLF
TRBV27	TRBD2	ASSLKIAGVYEQF
TRBV20-1	-	SAGKTDYNSPLH
TRBV30	-	AWSGTDLMNTEAF
TRBV24-1	TRBD1	AITKNPGQGTLVSCEQY
TRBV4-3	TRBD2	ASSPSGTSEETQY
TRBV6-1	-	ASSPDGRGIKLTGELF
TRBV20-1	TRBD1	SARDYRDREGQPQH
TRBV28	-	ASSLGLWQF
TRBV6-1	-	ASSPGLEVPEKLF
TRBV30	-	ALQGGGSYEQY
TRBV6-1	TRBD1	ASSEGDRTYEQY
TRBV19	-	ASSIGTNGELF